This TCR beta chain was profiled in a study of T cell responses to AZD1222 COVID-19 vaccine. The study, taken as a whole, reports: The donors showed a predominance of white British ancestry and of females, with possible underestimation of clonal diversity. Spike-spanning, vaccine-associated CD4 TCRs were dominant at 160-218 and 743-854.

V shed 5 bases and J shed 10 bases, with 14 bases lying between them. This CDR3 has 12 residues. The V gene's germline CDR1 is MNHEY and CDR2 SVGAGI. Libraries were prepared by immunoSEQ multiplex PCR; TCRdb keeps only in-frame clonotypes and omits some of them. The data hold about 180,000 clones, with 70% to 90% observed a single time. In regard to this clone: Its antigen is as yet unknown.

Source: peripheral blood, taken on day 0 of AZD1222 vaccination. The chain links TRBV6-5 to TRBJ1-1; TRBD1 might be the D (5 bases). This receptor was taken from an adult in good health. The CDR3 sequence is CASSNPGGGAFF. CDR3 coding DNA: TGTGCCAGCAGTAACCCTGGGGGGGGAGCTTTCTTT.